This T cell receptor beta chain was sequenced in a study of blood T cell repertoires in COVID-19. Study-wide background: Donors in the United States, Italy and Spain gave samples during acute or convalescent COVID-19.

Germline V gene sequence: CDR1 SQVTM, CDR2 ANQGSEA. This CDR3 contains 12 residues. Trimming cost V 5 bases and J 6 bases; bases outside gene matches: 5. The data were produced by immunoSEQ multiplex PCR, yet TCRdb's version contains in-frame clones alone and is incomplete. The table shows 200,000 to 300,000 clones, with under 90% occurring only once. The TCR was taken from a human donor in a cohort sampled during active COVID-19. Specimen: peripheral blood. The V gene is TRBV29-1, the J gene TRBJ2-3; 7 nucleotides line up with TRBD1. The CDR3 DNA follows: TGCAGCGTTAGACAGGGCTGGGATACGCAGTATTTT. As protein: CSVRQGWDTQYF.